These T cell receptor beta chains were read from a single sample in a study of shared clonotypes between healthy human individuals. Profiling relied on immunoSEQ multiplex PCR, and the TCRdb table lists in-frame clones only, not all of them. The table has about 510,000 clones, 95% to 97% seen once. The source material was naive CD4+ T cells sorted from blood. The receptors here all came from a woman in her thirties in good health. Both conserved end residues are part of each CDR3. The order of the fields is clone size, J gene, V gene, D gene, CDR3 length, CDR3 DNA, CDR3 protein. The D gene is left open where the match is weak. Some rows have no size entry. The others give once, few or many, or a class for an expanded clone.

>.|TRBJ1-2|TRBV6-6|TRBD1|15
TGTGCCAGCAGCCTCGCAGAGGGGGCGCGTAATGGCTACACCTTC
CASSLAEGARNGYTF
>.|TRBJ1-1|TRBV2|.|15
TGTGCCTCGAACCCACCCAAGGGCGGGTACACTGAAGCTTTCTTT
CASNPPKGGYTEAFF
>once|TRBJ2-5|TRBV11-2|.|14
TGTGCCAGCAGCTTAGCTCAGGGTGGGGAGACCCAGTACTTC
CASSLAQGGETQYF
>.|TRBJ1-2|TRBV6-5|.|13
TGTGCCAGCAGTTACTCGGGAGGGACTGGCTACACCTTC
CASSYSGGTGYTF
>.|TRBJ2-3|TRBV5-1|TRBD2|18
TGCGCCAGCAGCTTGGTGTCTAGCGGGAGTGCGGGTACAGATACGCAGTATTTT
CASSLVSSGSAGTDTQYF
>.|TRBJ1-1|TRBV28|.|15
TGTGCCAGCAGTTTCGGAAGACCGCTGAACACTGAAGCTTTCTTT
CASSFGRPLNTEAFF
>.|TRBJ2-2|TRBV5-5|.|14
TGTGCCAGCACCCGAACCGAGGAATGGGGGGAGCTGTTTTTT
CASTRTEEWGELFF
>.|TRBJ1-6|TRBV28|.|13
TGTGCCAGCAGTCCCCGTCTGGATTCACCCCTCCACTTT
CASSPRLDSPLHF
>.|TRBJ1-2|TRBV6-6|TRBD1|15
TGTGCCAGCAGAAGGACCGGGACAGGGCCATATGGCTACACCTTC
CASRRTGTGPYGYTF
>.|TRBJ2-2|TRBV5-1|.|14
TGCGCCAGCAGCTCTTCACCCAACACCGGGGAGCTGTTTTTT
CASSSSPNTGELFF
>.|TRBJ2-7|TRBV28|TRBD1|14
TGTGCCAGCAGGAGGGACAGGGGGGATTACGAGCAGTACTTC
CASRRDRGDYEQYF